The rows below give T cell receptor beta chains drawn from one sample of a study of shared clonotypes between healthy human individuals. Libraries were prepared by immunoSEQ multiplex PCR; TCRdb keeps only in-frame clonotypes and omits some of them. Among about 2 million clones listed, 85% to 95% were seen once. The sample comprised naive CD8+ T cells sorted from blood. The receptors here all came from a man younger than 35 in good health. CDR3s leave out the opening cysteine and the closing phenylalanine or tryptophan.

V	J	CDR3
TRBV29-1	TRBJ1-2	SVERQGAYGYT
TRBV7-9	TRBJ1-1	ASSSTRDGVEAF
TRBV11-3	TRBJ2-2	ASSWAGTTGELF
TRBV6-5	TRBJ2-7	ASSYTSGAYEQY
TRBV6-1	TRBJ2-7	ASTLAGSSYEQY
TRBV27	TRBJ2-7	ASGWTDYEQY
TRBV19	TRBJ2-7	ASSIARTGPYYEQY
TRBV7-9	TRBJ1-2	ASSSGTSYGYT
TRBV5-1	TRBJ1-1	ASSLRTVNTEAF
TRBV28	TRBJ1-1	ASSLASTEAF
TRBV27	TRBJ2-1	ASSSADRGAYNEQF
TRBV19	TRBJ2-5	ASRGRGEETQY
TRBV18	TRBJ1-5	ASSPEGAGNQPQH
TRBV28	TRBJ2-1	ASSFDSNNEQF
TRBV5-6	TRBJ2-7	ASSFSGPYEQY
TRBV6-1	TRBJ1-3	ASSEVGGGNTIY
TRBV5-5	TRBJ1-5	ASSLGQEYSNQPQH
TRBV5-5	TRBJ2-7	ASSPGWQQY
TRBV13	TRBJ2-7	ASSSGQGAYEQY
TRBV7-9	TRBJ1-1	ASASAMNTEAF
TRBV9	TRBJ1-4	ASSSHRGRSEKLF
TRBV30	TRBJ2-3	AWRRDSTDTQY
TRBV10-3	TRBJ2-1	AISVASESYNEQF
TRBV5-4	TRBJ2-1	ASSFRGSSYNEQF
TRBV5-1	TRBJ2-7	ASSYGYEQY
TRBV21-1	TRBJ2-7	ASSSRYMAPYEQY
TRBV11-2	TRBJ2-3	ASSLYGDTADTQY
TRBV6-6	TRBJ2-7	ASSYTIDEQY
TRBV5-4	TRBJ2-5	ASSLIDGQDHGETQY
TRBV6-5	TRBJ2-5	ASSVGVYQETQY
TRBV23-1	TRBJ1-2	ASSQWGDGYT
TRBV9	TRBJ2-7	ASSLAGGYEQY
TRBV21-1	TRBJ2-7	ASSKYIGTHEQY
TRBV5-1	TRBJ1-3	ASSLAPGAGDTIY
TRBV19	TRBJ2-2	ASSIPGGTGELF
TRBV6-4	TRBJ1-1	ASRPTGGTEAF
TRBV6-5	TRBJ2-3	ASSYWGGRSTDTQY
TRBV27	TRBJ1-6	ASSPYPPSTGNYNSPLH
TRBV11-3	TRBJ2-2	ASGRNTGELF
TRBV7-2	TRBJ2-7	ASSSLTSDLGAYEQY
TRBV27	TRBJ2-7	ASSLMVGAHEQY
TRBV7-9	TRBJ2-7	ASSNTGTRSSYEQY
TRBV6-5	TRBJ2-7	ASRHDRDGPYEQY
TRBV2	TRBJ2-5	ASRGSGEETQY
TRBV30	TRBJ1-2	AWSRGSQAHYGYT
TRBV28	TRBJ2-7	ASGDSSYEQY
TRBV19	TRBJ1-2	ASSSSTANYGYT
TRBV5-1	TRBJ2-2	ASSHSANTGELF
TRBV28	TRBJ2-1	ASRPRLAGGPYNEQF